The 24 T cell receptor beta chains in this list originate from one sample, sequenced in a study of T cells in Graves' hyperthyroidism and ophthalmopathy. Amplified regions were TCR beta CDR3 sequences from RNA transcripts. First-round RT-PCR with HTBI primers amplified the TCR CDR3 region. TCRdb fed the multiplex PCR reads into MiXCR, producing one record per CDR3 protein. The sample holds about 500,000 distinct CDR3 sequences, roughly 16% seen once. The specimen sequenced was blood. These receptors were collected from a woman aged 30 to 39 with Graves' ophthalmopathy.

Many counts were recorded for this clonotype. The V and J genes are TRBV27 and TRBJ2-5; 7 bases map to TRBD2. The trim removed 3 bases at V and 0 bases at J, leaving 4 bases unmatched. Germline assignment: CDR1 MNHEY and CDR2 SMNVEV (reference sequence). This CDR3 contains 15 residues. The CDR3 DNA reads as TGTGCCAGCAGTTTTTCCCTAGCGGACCAAGAGACCCAGTACTTC. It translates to CASSFSLADQETQYF.

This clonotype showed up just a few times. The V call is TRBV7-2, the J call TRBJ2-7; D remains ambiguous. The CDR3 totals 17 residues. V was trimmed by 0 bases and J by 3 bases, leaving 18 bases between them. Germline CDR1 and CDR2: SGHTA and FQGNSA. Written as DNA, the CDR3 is TGTGCCAGCAGCTTAGCACTTGGGCCTGGGGAATACTACGAGCAGTACTTC. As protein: CASSLALGPGEYYEQYF.

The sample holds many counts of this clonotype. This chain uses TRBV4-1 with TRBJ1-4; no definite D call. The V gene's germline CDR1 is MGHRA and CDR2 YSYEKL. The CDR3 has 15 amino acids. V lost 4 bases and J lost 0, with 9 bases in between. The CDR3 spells CASSPYTSTNEKLFF. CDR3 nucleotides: TGCGCCAGCAGCCCGTACACGTCAACTAATGAAAAACTGTTTTTT.

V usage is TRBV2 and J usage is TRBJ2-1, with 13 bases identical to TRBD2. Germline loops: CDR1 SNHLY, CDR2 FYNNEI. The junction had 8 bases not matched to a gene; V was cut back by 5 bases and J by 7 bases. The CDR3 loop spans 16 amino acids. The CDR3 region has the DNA TGTGCCAGCAGTCGACCCGGGACTAGCGGGAAGAATGAGCAGTTCTTC. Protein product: CASSRPGTSGKNEQFF. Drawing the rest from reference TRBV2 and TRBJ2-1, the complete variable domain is EPEVTQTPSHQVTQMGQEVILRCVPISNHLYFYWYRQILGQKVEFLVSFYNNEISEKSEIFDDQFSVERPDGSNFTLKIRSTKLEDSAMYFCASSRPGTSGKNEQFFGPGTRLTVL.

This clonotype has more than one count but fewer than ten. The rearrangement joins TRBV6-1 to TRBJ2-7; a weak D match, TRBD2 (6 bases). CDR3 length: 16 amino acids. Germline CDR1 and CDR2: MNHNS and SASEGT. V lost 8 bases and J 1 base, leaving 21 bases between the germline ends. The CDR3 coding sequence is TGTGCCAGCGTTAAGGGCCGGGTCGGAGGGTCCTACGAGCAGTACTTC. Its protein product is CASVKGRVGGSYEQYF.

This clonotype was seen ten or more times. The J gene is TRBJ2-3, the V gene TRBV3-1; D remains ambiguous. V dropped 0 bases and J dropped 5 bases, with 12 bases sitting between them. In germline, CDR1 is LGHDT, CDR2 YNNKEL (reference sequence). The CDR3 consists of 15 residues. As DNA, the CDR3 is TGTGCCAGCAGCCAAGATCCGAGAGGTGTAGATACGCAGTATTTT. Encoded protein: CASSQDPRGVDTQYF.

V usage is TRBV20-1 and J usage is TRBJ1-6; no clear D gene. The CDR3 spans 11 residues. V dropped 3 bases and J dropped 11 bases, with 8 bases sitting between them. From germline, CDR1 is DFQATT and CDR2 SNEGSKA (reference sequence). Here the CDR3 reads CSASQVAPLHF. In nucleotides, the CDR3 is TGCAGTGCTAGTCAGGTTGCACCCCTCCACTTT.

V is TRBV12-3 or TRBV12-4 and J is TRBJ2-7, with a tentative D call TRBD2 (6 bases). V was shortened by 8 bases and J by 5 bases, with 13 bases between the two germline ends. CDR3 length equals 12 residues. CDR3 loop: CASRPGGNEQYF. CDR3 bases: TGTGCCAGCCGGCCAGGAGGGAACGAGCAGTACTTC.

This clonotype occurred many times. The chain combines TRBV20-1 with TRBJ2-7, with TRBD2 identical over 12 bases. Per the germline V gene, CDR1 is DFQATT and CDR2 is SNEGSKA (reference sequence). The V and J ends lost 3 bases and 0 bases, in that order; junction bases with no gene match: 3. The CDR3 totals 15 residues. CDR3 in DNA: TGCAGTGCTAGGCTGACTAGCGGGAGCTCCTACGAGCAGTACTTC. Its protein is CSARLTSGSSYEQYF.

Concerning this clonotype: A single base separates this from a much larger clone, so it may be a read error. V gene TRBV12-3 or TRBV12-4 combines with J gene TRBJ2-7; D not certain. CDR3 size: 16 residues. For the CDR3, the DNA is TGTGCCAGCAGTTTGTTCCAGGCAGGCCGATCCTACGGGCAGTACTTC. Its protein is CASSLFQAGRSYGQYF.

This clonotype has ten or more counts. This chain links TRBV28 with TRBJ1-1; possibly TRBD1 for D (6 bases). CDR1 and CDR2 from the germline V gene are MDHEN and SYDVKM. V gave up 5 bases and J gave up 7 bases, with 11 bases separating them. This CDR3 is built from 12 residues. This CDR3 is CASSVSQGEAFF. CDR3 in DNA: TGTGCCAGCAGTGTTTCACAGGGTGAAGCTTTCTTT. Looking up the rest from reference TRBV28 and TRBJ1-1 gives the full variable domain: DVKVTQSSRYLVKRTGEKVFLECVQDMDHENMFWYRQDPGLGLRLIYFSYDVKMKEKGDIPEGYSVSREKKERFSLILESASTNQTSMYLCASSVSQGEAFFGQGTRLTVV.

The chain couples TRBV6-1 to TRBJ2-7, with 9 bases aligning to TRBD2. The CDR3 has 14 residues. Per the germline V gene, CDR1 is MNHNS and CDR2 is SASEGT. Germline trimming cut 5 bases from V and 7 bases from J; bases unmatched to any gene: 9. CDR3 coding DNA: TGTGCCAGCAGTAGGACTAGCGAGCTAGGGGAGCAGTACTTC. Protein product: CASSRTSELGEQYF.

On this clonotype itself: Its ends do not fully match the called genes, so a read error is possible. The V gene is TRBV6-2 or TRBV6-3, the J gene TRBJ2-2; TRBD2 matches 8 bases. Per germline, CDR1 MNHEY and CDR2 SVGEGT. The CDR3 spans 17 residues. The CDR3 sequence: CASSFLTSEKNTGELLF. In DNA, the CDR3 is TGTGCCAGCAGTTTCCTGACTAGCGAGAAGAACACCGGGGAGCTGCTTTTT.

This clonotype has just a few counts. The CDR3 sequence is CASSLEGYNSPLHF. For the CDR3, the DNA is TGTGCCAGCAGCTTGGAGGGTTATAATTCACCCCTCCACTTT. The chain has TRBV5-6 and TRBJ1-6; D gene unclear. Germline CDR1 is SGHDT and CDR2 is YYEEEE. This CDR3 has 14 residues. Trimming took 0 bases from V and 4 from J, leaving 5 bases between them.

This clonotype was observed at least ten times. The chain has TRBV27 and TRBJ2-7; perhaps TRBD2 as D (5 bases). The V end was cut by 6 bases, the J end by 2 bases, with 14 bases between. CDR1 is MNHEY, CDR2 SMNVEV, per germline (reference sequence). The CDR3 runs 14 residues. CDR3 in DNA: TGTGCCAGCAGGGTTTTGGGAGTGCCCTACGAGCAGTACTTC. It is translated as CASRVLGVPYEQYF.

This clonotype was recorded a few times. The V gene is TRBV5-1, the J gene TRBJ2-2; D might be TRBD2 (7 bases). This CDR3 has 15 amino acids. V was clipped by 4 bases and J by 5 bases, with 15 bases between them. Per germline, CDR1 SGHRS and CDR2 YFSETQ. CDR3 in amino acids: CASSGQGGGTGELFF. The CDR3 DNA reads TGCGCCAGCAGCGGCCAAGGGGGAGGGACCGGGGAGCTGTTTTTT.

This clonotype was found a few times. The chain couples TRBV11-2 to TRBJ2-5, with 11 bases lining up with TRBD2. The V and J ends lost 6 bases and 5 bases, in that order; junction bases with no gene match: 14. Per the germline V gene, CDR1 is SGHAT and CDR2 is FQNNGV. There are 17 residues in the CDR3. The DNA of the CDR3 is TGTGCCAGCAGACGCGGGACTAGCGGTCTCCAGGGGGAGACCCAGTACTTC. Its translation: CASRRGTSGLQGETQYF. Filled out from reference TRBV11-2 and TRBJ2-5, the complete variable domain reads EAGVAQSPRYKIIEKRQSVAFWCNPISGHATLYWYQQILGQGPKLLIQFQNNGVVDDSQLPKDRFSAERLKGVDSTLKIQPAKLEDSAVYLCASRRGTSGLQGETQYFGPGTRLLVL.

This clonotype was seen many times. The CDR3 bases are TGTGCCAGCAGTCCCTCCCGGGTCCCCTACGAGCAGTACTTC. It is translated as CASSPSRVPYEQYF. The chain is built from TRBV28 and TRBJ2-7, with D hard to call. Trimming cost V 5 bases and J 2 bases, with 13 bases left between them. Germline CDR1 MDHEN, CDR2 SYDVKM. The CDR3 has 14 amino acids.

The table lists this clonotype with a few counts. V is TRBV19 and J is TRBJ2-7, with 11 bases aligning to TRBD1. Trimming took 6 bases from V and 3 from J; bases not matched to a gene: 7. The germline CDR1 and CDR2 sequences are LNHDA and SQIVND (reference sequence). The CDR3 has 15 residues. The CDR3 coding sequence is TGTGCCAGTAGCACCGGACAGGGGGCTATCTACGAGCAGTACTTC. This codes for CASSTGQGAIYEQYF.

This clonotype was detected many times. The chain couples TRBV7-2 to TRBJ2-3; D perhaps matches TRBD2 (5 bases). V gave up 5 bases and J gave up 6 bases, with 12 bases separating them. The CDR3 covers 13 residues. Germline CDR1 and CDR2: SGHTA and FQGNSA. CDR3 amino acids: CASSMGSFDTQYF. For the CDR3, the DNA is TGTGCCAGCAGCATGGGGAGTTTTGATACGCAGTATTTT.

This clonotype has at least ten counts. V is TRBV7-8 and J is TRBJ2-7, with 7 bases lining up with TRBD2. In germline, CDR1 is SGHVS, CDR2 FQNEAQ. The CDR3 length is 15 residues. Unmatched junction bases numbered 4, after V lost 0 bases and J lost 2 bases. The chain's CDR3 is CASSLAGGLTYEQYF. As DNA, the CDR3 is TGTGCCAGCAGCTTAGCGGGAGGGCTTACCTACGAGCAGTACTTC.

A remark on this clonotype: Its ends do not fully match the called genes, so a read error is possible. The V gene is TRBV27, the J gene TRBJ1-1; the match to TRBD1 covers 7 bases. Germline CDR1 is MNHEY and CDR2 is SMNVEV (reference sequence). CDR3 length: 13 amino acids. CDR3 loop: CVSSFDRDTEAFF. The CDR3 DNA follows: TGTGTCAGCAGTTTCGACAGGGACACTGAAGCTTTCTTT.

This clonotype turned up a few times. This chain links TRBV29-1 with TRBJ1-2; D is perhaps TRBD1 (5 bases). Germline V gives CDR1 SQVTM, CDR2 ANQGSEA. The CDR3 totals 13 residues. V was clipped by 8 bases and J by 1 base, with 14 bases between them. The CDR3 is CSYAGTNNYGYTF. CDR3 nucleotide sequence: TGCAGCTACGCCGGGACCAATAACTATGGCTACACCTTC.

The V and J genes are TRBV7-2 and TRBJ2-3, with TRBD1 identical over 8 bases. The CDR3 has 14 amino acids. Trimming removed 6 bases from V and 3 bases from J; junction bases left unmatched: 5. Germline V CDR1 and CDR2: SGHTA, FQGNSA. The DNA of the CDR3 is TGTGCCAGCAGGCAGGGGGCTTTTACAGATACGCAGTATTTT. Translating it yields CASRQGAFTDTQYF.